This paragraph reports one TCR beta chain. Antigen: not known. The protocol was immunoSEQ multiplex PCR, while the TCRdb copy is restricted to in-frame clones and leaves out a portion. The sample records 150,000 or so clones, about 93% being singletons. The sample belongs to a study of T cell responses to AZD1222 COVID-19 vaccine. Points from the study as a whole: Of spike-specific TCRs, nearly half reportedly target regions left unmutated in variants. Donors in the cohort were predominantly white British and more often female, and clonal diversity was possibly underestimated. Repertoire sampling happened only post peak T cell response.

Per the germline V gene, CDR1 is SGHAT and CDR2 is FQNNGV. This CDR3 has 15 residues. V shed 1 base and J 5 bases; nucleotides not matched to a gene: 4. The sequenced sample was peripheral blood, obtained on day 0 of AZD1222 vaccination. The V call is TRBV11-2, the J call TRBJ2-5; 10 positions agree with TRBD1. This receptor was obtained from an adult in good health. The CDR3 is CASSLGTGGIETQYF. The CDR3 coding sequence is TGTGCCAGCAGCTTAGGGACAGGGGGTATTGAGACCCAGTACTTC.